This TCR beta chain was retrieved from a study of naive and memory T cell subsets. Two oligonucleotides, mixed equimolar, formed the beta constant-region primer covering TRBC1 and TRBC2. TCRdb reprocessed the UMI-ligation and nested PCR reads with MiXCR, giving one entry per CDR3 protein. Of fewer than 40,000 distinct CDR3 sequences in the sample, 13% were seen once. The CDR3 consists of 14 residues. V was trimmed by 1 base and J by 4 bases, leaving 7 bases between them. The germline V gene has CDR1 SGHVS and CDR2 FNYEAQ. Cells stained for CD3, CD4, CD8, CD45RA, CD27 and viability were sorted into four CD45RA/CD27 subsets.

The TCR was taken from a human donor in good health. The rearrangement joins TRBV7-6 to TRBJ2-2; D unresolved. The sample consisted of effector memory CD4+ T cells from blood. Sample subset: effector memory, CD45RA- CD27-. For the CDR3, the DNA is TGTGCCAGCAGCTTAGAGGGCGGCACCGGGGAGCTGTTTTTT. It codes for CASSLEGGTGELFF. Looking up the rest from reference TRBV7-6 and TRBJ2-2 gives the full variable domain: GAGVSQSPRYKVTKRGQDVALRCDPISGHVSLYWYRQALGQGPEFLTYFNYEAQQDKSGLPNDRFSAERPEGSISTLTIQRTEQRDSAMYRCASSLEGGTGELFFGEGSRLTVL.